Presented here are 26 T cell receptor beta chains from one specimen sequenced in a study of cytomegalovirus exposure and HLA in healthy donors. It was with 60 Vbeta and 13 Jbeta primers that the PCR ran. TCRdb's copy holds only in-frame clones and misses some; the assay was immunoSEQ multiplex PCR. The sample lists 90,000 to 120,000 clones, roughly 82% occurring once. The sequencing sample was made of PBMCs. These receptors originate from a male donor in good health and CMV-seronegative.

DNA of the CDR3: TGTGCCAGCAGCTTTGGAGGGAGCGAAAAACTGTTTTTT. Encoded protein: CASSFGGSEKLFF. The J gene is TRBJ1-4, the V gene TRBV11-2; D ambiguous. This CDR3 region has 13 residues. V was clipped by 3 bases and J by 8 bases, with 10 bases between them. Germline CDR1 is SGHAT and CDR2 is FQNNGV.

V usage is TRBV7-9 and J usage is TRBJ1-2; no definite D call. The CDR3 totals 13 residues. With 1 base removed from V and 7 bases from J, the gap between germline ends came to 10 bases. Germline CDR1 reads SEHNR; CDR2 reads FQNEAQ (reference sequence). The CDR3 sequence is CASSLVEYGGYTF. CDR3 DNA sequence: TGTGCCAGCAGCTTAGTAGAATATGGTGGCTACACCTTC.

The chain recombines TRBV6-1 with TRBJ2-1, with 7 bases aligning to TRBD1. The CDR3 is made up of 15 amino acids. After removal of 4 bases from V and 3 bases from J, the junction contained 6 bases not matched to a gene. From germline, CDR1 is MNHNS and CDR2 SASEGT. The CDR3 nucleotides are TGTGCCAGCAGTGTCGGACAGGACGTCTACAATGAGCAGTTCTTC. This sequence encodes CASSVGQDVYNEQFF.

The DNA for the CDR3 is TGTGCCAGCAGTTTATCGGAGCGGGAGTACACAGATACGCAGTATTTT. Protein sequence: CASSLSEREYTDTQYF. This chain uses TRBV27 with TRBJ2-3, with 8 positions matching TRBD2. Germline V gene lookup returns CDR1 MNHEY and CDR2 SMNVEV (reference sequence). The J segment lost 2 bases and the V segment lost 0 bases, leaving 4 bases of the junction unmatched. The CDR3 loop spans 16 amino acids.

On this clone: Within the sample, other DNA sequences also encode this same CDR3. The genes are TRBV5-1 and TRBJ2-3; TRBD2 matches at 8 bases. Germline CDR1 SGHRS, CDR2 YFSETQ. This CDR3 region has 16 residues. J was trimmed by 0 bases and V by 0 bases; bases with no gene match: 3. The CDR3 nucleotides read TGCGCCAGCAGCTTGGGGTCTAGCGGGAGCACAGATACGCAGTATTTT. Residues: CASSLGSSGSTDTQYF. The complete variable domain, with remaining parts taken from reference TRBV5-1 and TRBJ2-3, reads KAGVTQTPRYLIKTRGQQVTLSCSPISGHRSVSWYQQTPGQGLQFLFEYFSETQRNKGNFPGRFSGRQFSNSRSEMNVSTLELGDSALYLCASSLGSSGSTDTQYFGPGTRLTVL.

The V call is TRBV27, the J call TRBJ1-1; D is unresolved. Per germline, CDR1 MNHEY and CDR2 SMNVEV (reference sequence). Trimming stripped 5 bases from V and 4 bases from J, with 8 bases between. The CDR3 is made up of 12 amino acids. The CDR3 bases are TGTGCCAGCAGTCACGGTGGCACTGAAGCTTTCTTT. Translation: CASSHGGTEAFF.

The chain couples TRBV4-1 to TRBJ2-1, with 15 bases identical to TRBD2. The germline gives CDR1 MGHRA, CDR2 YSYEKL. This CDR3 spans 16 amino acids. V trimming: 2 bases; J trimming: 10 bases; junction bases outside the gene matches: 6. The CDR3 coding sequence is TGCGCCAGCAGCCAACTCGGACTAGCGGGAGGGTACGAGCAGTTCTTC. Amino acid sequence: CASSQLGLAGGYEQFF.

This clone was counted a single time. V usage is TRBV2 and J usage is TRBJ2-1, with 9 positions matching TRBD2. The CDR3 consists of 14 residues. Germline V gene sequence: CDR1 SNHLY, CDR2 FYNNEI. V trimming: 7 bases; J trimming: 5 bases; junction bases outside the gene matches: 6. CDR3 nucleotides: TGTGCCAGCACTAGACTAGCGGCGGACAATGAGCAGTTCTTC. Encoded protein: CASTRLAADNEQFF.

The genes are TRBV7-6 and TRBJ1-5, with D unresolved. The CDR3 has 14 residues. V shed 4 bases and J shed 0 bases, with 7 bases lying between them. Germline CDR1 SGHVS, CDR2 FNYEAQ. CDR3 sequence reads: CASSSGYSNQPQHF. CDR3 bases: TGTGCCAGCAGCTCCGGGTATAGCAATCAGCCCCAGCATTTT. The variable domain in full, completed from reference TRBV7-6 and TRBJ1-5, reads GAGVSQSPRYKVTKRGQDVALRCDPISGHVSLYWYRQALGQGPEFLTYFNYEAQQDKSGLPNDRFSAERPEGSISTLTIQRTEQRDSAMYRCASSSGYSNQPQHFGDGTRLSIL.

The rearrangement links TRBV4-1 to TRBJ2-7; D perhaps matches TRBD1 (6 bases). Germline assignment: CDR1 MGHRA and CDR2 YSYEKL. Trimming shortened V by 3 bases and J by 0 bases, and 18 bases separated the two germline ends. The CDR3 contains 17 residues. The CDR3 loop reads CASSQVLDSSSSYEQYF. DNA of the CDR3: TGCGCCAGCAGCCAGGTCCTGGACAGTTCTTCCTCCTACGAGCAGTACTTC.

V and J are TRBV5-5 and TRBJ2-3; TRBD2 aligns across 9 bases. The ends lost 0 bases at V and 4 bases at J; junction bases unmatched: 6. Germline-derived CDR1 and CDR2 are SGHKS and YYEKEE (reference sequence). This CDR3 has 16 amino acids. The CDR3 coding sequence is TGTGCCAGCAGCTTGGAGCGGGGGGCAACGGCAGATACGCAGTATTTT. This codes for CASSLERGATADTQYF.

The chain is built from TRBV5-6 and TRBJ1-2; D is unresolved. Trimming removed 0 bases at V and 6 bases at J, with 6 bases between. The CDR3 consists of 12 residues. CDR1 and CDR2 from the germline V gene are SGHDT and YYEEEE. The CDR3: CASSLGGDGYTF. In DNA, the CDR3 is TGTGCCAGCAGCTTGGGCGGCGATGGCTACACCTTC. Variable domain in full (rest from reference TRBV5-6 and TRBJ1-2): DAGVTQSPTHLIKTRGQQVTLRCSPKSGHDTVSWYQQALGQGPQFIFQYYEEEERQRGNFPDRFSGHQFPNYSSELNVNALLLGDSALYLCASSLGGDGYTFGSGTRLTVV.

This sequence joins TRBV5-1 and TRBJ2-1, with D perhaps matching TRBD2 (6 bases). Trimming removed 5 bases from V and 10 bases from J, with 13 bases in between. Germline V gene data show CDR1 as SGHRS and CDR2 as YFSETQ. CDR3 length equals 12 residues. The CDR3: CASSFRDSEQFF. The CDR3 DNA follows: TGCGCCAGCAGTTTCCGGGACTCCGAGCAGTTCTTC.

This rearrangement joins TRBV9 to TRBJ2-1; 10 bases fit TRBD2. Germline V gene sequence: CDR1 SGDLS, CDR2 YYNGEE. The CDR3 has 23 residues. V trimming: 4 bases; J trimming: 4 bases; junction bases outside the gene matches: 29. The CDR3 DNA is TGTGCCAGCAGCCCCCTAGGGCACGTAAACTGGGTTGAGCGGGAGGGCCATTACAATGAGCAGTTCTTC. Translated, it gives CASSPLGHVNWVEREGHYNEQFF.

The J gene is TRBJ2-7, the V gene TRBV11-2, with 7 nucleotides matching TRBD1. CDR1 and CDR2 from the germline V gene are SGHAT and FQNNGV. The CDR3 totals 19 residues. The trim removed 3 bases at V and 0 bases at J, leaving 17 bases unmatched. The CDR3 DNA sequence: TGTGCCAGCAGCTTGCTTACAGGGGTCGTTCTACAGAGCTCCTACGAGCAGTACTTC. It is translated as CASSLLTGVVLQSSYEQYF.

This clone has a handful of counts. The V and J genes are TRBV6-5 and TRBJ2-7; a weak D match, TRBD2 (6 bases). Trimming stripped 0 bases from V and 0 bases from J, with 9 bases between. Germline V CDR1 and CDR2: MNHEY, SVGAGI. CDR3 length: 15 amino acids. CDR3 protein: CASSYSGRSSYEQYF. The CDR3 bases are TGTGCCAGCAGTTACTCGGGGAGGAGCTCCTACGAGCAGTACTTC.

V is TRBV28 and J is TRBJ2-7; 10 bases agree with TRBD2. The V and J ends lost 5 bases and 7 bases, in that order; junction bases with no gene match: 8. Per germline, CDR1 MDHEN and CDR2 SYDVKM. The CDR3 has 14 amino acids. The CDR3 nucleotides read TGTGCCAGCAGTCCGCCGGGACTAGCGCGTGAGCAGTACTTC. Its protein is CASSPPGLAREQYF.

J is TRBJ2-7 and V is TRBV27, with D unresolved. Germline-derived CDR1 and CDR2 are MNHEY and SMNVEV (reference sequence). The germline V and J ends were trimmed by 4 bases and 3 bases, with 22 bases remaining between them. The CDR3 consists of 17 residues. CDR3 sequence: CASSSPFALGEDYEQYF. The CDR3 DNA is TGTGCCAGCAGTTCCCCCTTCGCCCTCGGCGAGGACTACGAGCAGTACTTC.

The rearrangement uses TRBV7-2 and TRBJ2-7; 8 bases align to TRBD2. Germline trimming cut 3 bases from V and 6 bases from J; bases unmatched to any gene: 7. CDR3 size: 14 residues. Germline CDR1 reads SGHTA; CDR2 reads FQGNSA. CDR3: CASSFSGGPFEQYF. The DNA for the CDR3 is TGTGCCAGCAGCTTCTCGGGAGGGCCTTTCGAGCAGTACTTC.

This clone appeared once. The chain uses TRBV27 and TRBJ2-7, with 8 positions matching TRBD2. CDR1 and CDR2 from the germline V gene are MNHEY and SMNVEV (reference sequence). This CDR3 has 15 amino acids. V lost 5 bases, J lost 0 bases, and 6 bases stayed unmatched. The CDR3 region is CASSPLAGPSYEQYF. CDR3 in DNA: TGTGCCAGCAGTCCCCTAGCGGGCCCCTCCTACGAGCAGTACTTC.

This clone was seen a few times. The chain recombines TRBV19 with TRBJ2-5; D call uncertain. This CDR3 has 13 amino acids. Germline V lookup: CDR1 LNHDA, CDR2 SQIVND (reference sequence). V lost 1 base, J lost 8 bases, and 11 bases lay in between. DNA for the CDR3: TGTGCCAGTAGTATAGGTTTCGAGTTAACCCAGTACTTC. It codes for CASSIGFELTQYF.

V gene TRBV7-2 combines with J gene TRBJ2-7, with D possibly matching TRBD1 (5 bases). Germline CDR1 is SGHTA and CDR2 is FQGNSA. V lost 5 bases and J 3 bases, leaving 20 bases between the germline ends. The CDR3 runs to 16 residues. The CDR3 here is CASSRLQGLGIYEQYF. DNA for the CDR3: TGTGCCAGCAGCCGCCTCCAGGGCTTAGGTATCTACGAGCAGTACTTC.

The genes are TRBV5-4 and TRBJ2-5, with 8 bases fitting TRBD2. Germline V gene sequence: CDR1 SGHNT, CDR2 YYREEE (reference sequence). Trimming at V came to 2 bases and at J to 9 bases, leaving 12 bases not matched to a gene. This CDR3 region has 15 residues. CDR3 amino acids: CASSFKVPGGEAQYF. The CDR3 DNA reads TGTGCCAGCAGCTTTAAGGTCCCCGGGGGGGAGGCCCAGTACTTC.

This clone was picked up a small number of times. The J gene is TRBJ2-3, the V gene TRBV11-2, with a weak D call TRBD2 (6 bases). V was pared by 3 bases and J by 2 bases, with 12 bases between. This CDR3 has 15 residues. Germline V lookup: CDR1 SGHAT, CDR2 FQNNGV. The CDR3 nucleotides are TGTGCCAGCAGCTTGCGGACGGGAGCCACAGATACGCAGTATTTT. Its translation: CASSLRTGATDTQYF.

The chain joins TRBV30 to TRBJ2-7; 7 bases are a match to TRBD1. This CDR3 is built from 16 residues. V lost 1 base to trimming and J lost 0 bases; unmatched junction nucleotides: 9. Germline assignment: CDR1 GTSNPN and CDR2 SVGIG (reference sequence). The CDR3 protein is CAWSDHDRATSYEQYF. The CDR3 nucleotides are TGTGCCTGGAGTGACCACGACAGGGCCACCTCCTACGAGCAGTACTTC.

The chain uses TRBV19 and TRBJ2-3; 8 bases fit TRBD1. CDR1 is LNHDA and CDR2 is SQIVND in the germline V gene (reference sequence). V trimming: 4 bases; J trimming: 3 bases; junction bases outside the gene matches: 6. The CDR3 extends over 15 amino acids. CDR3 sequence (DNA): TGTGCCAGTAGTAAGGGGACAGGAGGGACAGATACGCAGTATTTT. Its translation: CASSKGTGGTDTQYF.